Presented here are 5 T cell receptor beta chains from one specimen sequenced in a study of T cell responses to AZD1222 COVID-19 vaccine. Using immunoSEQ multiplex PCR, the repertoire was profiled, and TCRdb retains in-frame clones only, with some absent. The sample lists approximately 140,000 clones; approximately 93% were seen once. The specimen comprised peripheral blood, sampled on day 0 of MenACWY control vaccination. The source of these receptors is an adult in good health.

The J gene is TRBJ1-4, the V gene TRBV18; TRBD1 agrees at 10 bases. The CDR3 spans 13 residues. CDR1 and CDR2 (germline): KGHSH, LQKENI. Germline trimming cut 6 bases from V and 8 bases from J; bases unmatched to any gene: 3. The CDR3: CASSPDRGEKLFF. The CDR3 nucleotides are TGTGCCAGCTCCCCGGACAGGGGGGAAAAACTGTTTTTT. Full variable domain (outside the CDR3, taken from reference TRBV18 and TRBJ1-4): NAGVMQNPRHLVRRRGQEARLRCSPMKGHSHVYWYRQLPEEGLKFMVYLQKENIIDESGMPKERFSAEFPKEGPSILRIQQVVRGDSAAYFCASSPDRGEKLFFGSGTQLSVL.

This clone was observed once. This chain links TRBV10-2 with TRBJ1-2; no firm D call. This CDR3 has 13 amino acids. The ends were cut back, 5 bases at V and 8 bases at J, with 15 bases in the middle. Germline V gene data show CDR1 as WSHSY and CDR2 as SAAADI. The CDR3 nucleotides read TGCGCCAGCAGTCAGGTCCCCAGCCGGGGCTACACCTTC. Protein sequence: CASSQVPSRGYTF.

The gene calls are TRBV19 and TRBJ1-5, with 9 bases fitting TRBD1. J was trimmed by 5 bases and V by 5 bases; bases with no gene match: 4. In germline, CDR1 is LNHDA, CDR2 SQIVND (reference sequence). The CDR3 length is 14 residues. The CDR3 DNA reads TGTGCCAGTAGTTTAAACAGGGGGCATCAGCCCCAGCATTTT. It translates to CASSLNRGHQPQHF. The full variable domain, rest sourced from reference TRBV19 and TRBJ1-5, is DGGITQSPKYLFRKEGQNVTLSCEQNLNHDAMYWYRQDPGQGLRLIYYSQIVNDFQKGDIAEGYSVSREKKESFPLTVTSAQKNPTAFYLCASSLNRGHQPQHFGDGTRLSIL.

This rearrangement joins TRBV19 to TRBJ2-7; D gene unclear. CDR1 LNHDA and CDR2 SQIVND come from the germline V gene (reference sequence). With 7 bases removed from V and 0 bases from J, the gap between germline ends came to 16 bases. The CDR3 extends over 15 amino acids. The CDR3 DNA follows: TGTGCCAGTAAGTTTGGCCCAAGCAGCTCCTACGAGCAGTACTTC. It is translated as CASKFGPSSSYEQYF.

This rearrangement joins TRBV28 to TRBJ2-7; 9 bases agree with TRBD1. CDR1 and CDR2 (germline): MDHEN, SYDVKM. There are 15 residues in the CDR3. The V and J ends lost 6 bases and 5 bases, in that order; junction bases with no gene match: 11. DNA of the CDR3: TGTGCCAGCAGCACCCCCGGGACAGGGCGCGACGAGCAGTACTTC. This codes for CASSTPGTGRDEQYF.